The 17 T cell receptor beta chains in this list originate from one sample, sequenced in a study of T cell responses to AZD1222 COVID-19 vaccine. Only in-frame clones appear in the TCRdb table, and some are missing; sequencing was by immunoSEQ multiplex PCR. Among about 130,000 clones, about 89% were seen once, and the ten largest hold 10%. The material sequenced was peripheral blood, taken on day 0 of AZD1222 vaccination. The receptors were sampled from an adult in good health.

The chain uses TRBV4-1 and TRBJ1-2, with a tentative D call TRBD1 (6 bases). CDR1 and CDR2 (germline): MGHRA, YSYEKL. CDR3 length: 14 amino acids. V was clipped by 4 bases and J by 4 bases, with 13 bases between them. The CDR3 loop is CASSPEAGAYGYTF. For the CDR3, the DNA is TGCGCCAGCAGCCCCGAGGCAGGGGCCTATGGCTACACCTTC.

The chain couples TRBV27 to TRBJ2-1, with 10 bases identical to TRBD2. Losses at the gene ends were 6 bases for V and 14 bases for J; bases not matched to a gene: 10. The CDR3 covers 13 residues. From germline, CDR1 is MNHEY and CDR2 SMNVEV (reference sequence). CDR3 in amino acids: CASRLGLAGVKFF. The CDR3 nucleotides are TGTGCCAGCAGATTAGGGCTAGCGGGGGTTAAGTTCTTC.

The CDR3 loop is CASSAEIYSSRASPLHF. The CDR3 nucleotides read TGCGCCAGCAGCGCGGAAATCTACTCATCCAGAGCTTCACCCCTCCACTTT. The V call is TRBV5-1, the J call TRBJ1-6; D is unresolved. CDR1 SGHRS and CDR2 YFSETQ come from the germline V gene. The V and J ends lost 4 bases and 9 bases respectively, with 23 bases between them. The CDR3 sequence is 17 residues long.

The chain combines TRBV6-6 with TRBJ1-3, with D perhaps TRBD1 (5 bases). CDR3 size: 16 residues. CDR1 MNHNY and CDR2 SVGAGI come from the germline V gene (reference sequence). Trimming took off 0 bases at V and 0 bases at J, with 9 bases between the two ends. The CDR3 DNA follows: TGTGCCAGCAGTTACTCGACAGTAAGCTCTGGAAACACCATATATTTT. Amino acid sequence: CASSYSTVSSGNTIYF.

A single count supports this clone. The V call is TRBV30, the J call TRBJ1-4; 10 bases are shared with TRBD1. The V gene end was trimmed by 1 base and the J gene end by 8 bases; junction bases not matched to a gene: 7. There are 15 residues in the CDR3. The germline V gene has CDR1 GTSNPN and CDR2 SVGIG (reference sequence). The CDR3 reads CAWSDSTGGSEKLFF. The CDR3 DNA follows: TGTGCCTGGAGTGATTCGACAGGGGGCTCAGAAAAACTGTTTTTT.

The rearrangement links TRBV19 to TRBJ1-2, with TRBD1 identical over 9 bases. With 9 bases clipped from V and 2 bases from J, the junction kept 7 bases outside the gene matches. The CDR3 has 14 residues. Germline CDR1 and CDR2: LNHDA and SQIVND (reference sequence). CDR3 sequence reads: CASVRDRANYGYTF. The CDR3 DNA reads TGTGCCAGCGTCCGGGACAGGGCAAACTATGGCTACACCTTC. The variable domain in full, with the rest retrieved from reference TRBV19 and TRBJ1-2, is DGGITQSPKYLFRKEGQNVTLSCEQNLNHDAMYWYRQDPGQGLRLIYYSQIVNDFQKGDIAEGYSVSREKKESFPLTVTSAQKNPTAFYLCASVRDRANYGYTFGSGTRLTVV.

V usage is TRBV7-3 and J usage is TRBJ2-1, with 10 bases fitting TRBD2. This CDR3 region has 15 residues. The V gene end was trimmed by 5 bases and the J gene end by 2 bases; junction bases not matched to a gene: 3. From germline, CDR1 is SGHTA and CDR2 FQGTGA. The CDR3 nucleotides read TGTGCCAGCAGCCCGCTAGCGGGGGCCTACAATGAGCAGTTCTTC. Amino acids: CASSPLAGAYNEQFF.

This clone showed up just once. The chain has TRBV7-2 and TRBJ2-1; D is possibly TRBD2 (6 bases). V dropped 1 base and J dropped 9 bases, with 10 bases sitting between them. The CDR3 consists of 13 residues. CDR1 and CDR2 from the germline V gene are SGHTA and FQGNSA. CDR3 sequence (DNA): TGTGCCAGCAGCTTAGTTCGGGGAGGTGAGCAGTTCTTC. Translated: CASSLVRGGEQFF.

This rearrangement joins TRBV29-1 to TRBJ2-1; weak D call: TRBD2 (7 bases). Germline V gene lookup returns CDR1 SQVTM and CDR2 ANQGSEA. V lost 3 bases and J 9 bases, leaving 12 bases between the germline ends. The CDR3 length is 12 residues. The CDR3 sequence: CSVDSGGGEQFF. The CDR3 DNA is TGCAGCGTTGATTCGGGGGGCGGTGAGCAGTTCTTC.

The chain couples TRBV18 to TRBJ1-2, with TRBD1 matching over 9 bases. Germline loops: CDR1 KGHSH, CDR2 LQKENI. The CDR3 is 14 residues long. Losses at the gene ends were 3 bases for V and 4 bases for J; bases not matched to a gene: 3. The chain's CDR3 is CASSPPGQGYGYTF. DNA for the CDR3: TGTGCCAGCTCACCGCCGGGACAGGGCTATGGCTACACCTTC.

V is TRBV21-1 and J is TRBJ2-1. TRBV21-1 is noted as a pseudogene. The CDR3 contains 12 residues. As DNA, the CDR3 is TGTGCCAGCAGCAACCTCAAGAATGAGCAGTTCTTC. It translates to CASSNLKNEQFF.

The chain recombines TRBV5-1 with TRBJ2-7; 16 positions agree with TRBD2. The CDR3 consists of 21 residues. The V gene's germline CDR1 is SGHRS and CDR2 YFSETQ. Losses at the gene ends were 0 bases for V and 2 bases for J; bases not matched to a gene: 14. The CDR3 region has the DNA TGCGCCAGCAGCTTGGCTTGGGGGAGACCCGGGACTAGCGGGAGGGCCTACGAGCAGTACTTC. Residues: CASSLAWGRPGTSGRAYEQYF. The variable domain in full, with the rest retrieved from reference TRBV5-1 and TRBJ2-7, is KAGVTQTPRYLIKTRGQQVTLSCSPISGHRSVSWYQQTPGQGLQFLFEYFSETQRNKGNFPGRFSGRQFSNSRSEMNVSTLELGDSALYLCASSLAWGRPGTSGRAYEQYFGPGTRLTVT.

The genes are TRBV7-9 and TRBJ1-1, with D maybe TRBD1 (5 bases). In germline, CDR1 is SEHNR, CDR2 FQNEAQ (reference sequence). This CDR3 comprises 15 residues. With 8 bases removed from V and 1 base from J, the gap between germline ends came to 17 bases. CDR3 nucleotide sequence: TGTGCCAGCTCGATGGGGCAGGGAAAGAACACTGAAGCTTTCTTT. Protein sequence: CASSMGQGKNTEAFF.

This chain uses TRBV15 with TRBJ2-7; D unresolved. Deletions cut 5 bases from V and 0 bases from J, with 14 bases between. This CDR3 has 15 amino acids. From germline, CDR1 is LNHNV and CDR2 YYDKDF (reference sequence). The CDR3 region has the DNA TGTGCCACCAGCCAAAAGGGAAGCGCCTCCTACGAGCAGTACTTC. Translation: CATSQKGSASYEQYF.

The chain links TRBV12-3 or TRBV12-4 to TRBJ1-2; TRBD1 agrees at 10 bases. The CDR3 contains 13 residues. Trimming cost V 5 bases and J 6 bases; bases outside gene matches: 3. The DNA of the CDR3 is TGTGCCAGCAGTCGGGACAGGGGACATGGCTACACCTTC. It yields the protein CASSRDRGHGYTF.

The chain joins TRBV19 to TRBJ2-3; 10 bases line up with TRBD2. The CDR3 is 16 amino acids. The germline V gene has CDR1 LNHDA and CDR2 SQIVND (reference sequence). J was trimmed by 0 bases and V by 7 bases; bases with no gene match: 7. CDR3 DNA sequence: TGTGCCAGTATGGAAGGGACTAGCGCGAGCACAGATACGCAGTATTTT. It is translated as CASMEGTSASTDTQYF.

The chain employs TRBV6-5 and TRBJ2-2; no clear D. Deletions cut 8 bases from V and 4 bases from J, with 5 bases between. The CDR3 sequence is 11 residues long. Germline V gene sequence: CDR1 MNHEY, CDR2 SVGAGI. CDR3 protein: CASRPTGELFF. In nucleotides, the CDR3 is TGTGCCAGCCGGCCCACCGGGGAGCTGTTTTTT.